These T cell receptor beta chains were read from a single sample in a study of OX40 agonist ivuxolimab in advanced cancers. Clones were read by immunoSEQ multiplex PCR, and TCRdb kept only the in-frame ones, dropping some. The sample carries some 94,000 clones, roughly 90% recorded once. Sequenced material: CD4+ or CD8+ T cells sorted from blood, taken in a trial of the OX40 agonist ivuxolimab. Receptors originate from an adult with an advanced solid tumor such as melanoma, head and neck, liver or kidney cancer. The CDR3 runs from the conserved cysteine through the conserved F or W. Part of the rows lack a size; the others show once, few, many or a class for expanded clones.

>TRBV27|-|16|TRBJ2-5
CASSFRRGGPQETQYF
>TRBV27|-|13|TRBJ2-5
CASSLSPQETQYF
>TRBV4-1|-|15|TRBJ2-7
CASSHPDRVGYEQYF
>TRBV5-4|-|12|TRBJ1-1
CASRGANTEAFF
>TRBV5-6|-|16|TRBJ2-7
CASSRLHRDTYYEQYF
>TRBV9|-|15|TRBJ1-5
CASSSTDRHNQPQHF
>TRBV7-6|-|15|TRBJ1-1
CASSRGSGGYSEAFF
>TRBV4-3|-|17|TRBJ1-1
CASSRAIPGQLIIVAFF
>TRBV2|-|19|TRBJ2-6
CASRGLRDREKAGANVLTF
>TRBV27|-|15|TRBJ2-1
CASRPSLGQGNEQFF
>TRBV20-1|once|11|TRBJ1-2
CSAKRGDGYTF
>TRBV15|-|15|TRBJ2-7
CATSRDLRSPNEQYF
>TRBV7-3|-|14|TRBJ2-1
CASSPGLSHNEQFF
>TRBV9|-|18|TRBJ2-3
CASSWTNPEILGTDTQYF
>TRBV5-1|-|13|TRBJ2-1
CASSLDMANEQFF
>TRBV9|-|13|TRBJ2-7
CASSVGAGDEQYF
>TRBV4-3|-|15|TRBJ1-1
CASSQEPGQSTEAFF
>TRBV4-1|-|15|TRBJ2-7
CASSQEHRASYEQYF
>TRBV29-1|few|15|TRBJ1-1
CSVEGAGKTNTEAFF
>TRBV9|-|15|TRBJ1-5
CASSVSQAFNQPQHF
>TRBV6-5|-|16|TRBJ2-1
CASSYSLAGHYNEQFF
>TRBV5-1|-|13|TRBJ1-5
CASSLDINQPQHF
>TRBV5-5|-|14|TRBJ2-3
CASSLKYSTDTQYF
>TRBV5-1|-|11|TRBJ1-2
CASRWVTGYTF
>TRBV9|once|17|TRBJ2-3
CASSVPRGGASTDTQYF
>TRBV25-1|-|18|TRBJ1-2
CASSERGNTGRLYYGYTF
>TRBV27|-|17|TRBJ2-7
CASSLKDRGRGAYEQYF
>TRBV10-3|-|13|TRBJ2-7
CAIRGTETYEQYF
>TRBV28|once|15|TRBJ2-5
CASRPIPWDKETQYF
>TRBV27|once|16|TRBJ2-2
CASSPYTSGGPGELFF
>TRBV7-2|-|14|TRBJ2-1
CASTLAGAYNEQFF
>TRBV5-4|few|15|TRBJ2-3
CASSFRDRGTDTQYF
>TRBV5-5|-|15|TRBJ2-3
CASSTGDSITDTQYF
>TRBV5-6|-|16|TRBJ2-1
CASSSGLAGPYNEQFF
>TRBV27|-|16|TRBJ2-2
CASSPRDSRNTGELFF
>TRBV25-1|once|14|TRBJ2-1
CASSEWPVYNEQFF
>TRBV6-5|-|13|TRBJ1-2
CASTGDRGYGYTF
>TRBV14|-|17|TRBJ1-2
CASSHPGTGPQVYGYTF
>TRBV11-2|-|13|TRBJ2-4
CASSPRGENIQYF